The entry that follows covers one TCR beta chain sequence. Treatment defined: 15 to 20 received Ad26.COV2.S at low or high dose, single or two shots; 5 received placebo; per-sample allocation not given. At day 63 after the first vaccine or placebo injection, samples were drawn. The assay was immunoSEQ multiplex PCR, and TCRdb's table has in-frame clones only and misses some. The sample shows 300,000 to 400,000 clones, 85% of them seen only once. This sample is part of a study of Ad26.COV2.S vaccination and SARS-CoV-2 variants. Study-wide context: The COV1001 Ad26.COV2.S trial arm included the donor. Once, or twice with 56 days between doses, Ad26.COV2.S was given intramuscularly.

The CDR3 sequence is 15 residues long. The V end was cut by 3 bases, the J end by 1 base, with 13 bases between. Germline V gives CDR1 DFQATT, CDR2 SNEGSKA (reference sequence). This rearrangement joins TRBV20-1 to TRBJ2-1; possibly TRBD2 for D (6 bases). This clonotype was obtained from a person aged 18-65 years who received the Ad26.COV2.S COVID-19 vaccine or a placebo. This specimen consisted of peripheral blood, obtained in a trial of Ad26.COV2.S vaccine versus placebo. CDR3 loop: CSASIADPSYNEQFF. CDR3 nucleotides: TGCAGTGCTAGTATAGCGGATCCTTCCTACAATGAGCAGTTCTTC.